This TCR beta chain was sequenced in a study of cytotoxic CD8 clonotypes in ibrutinib-treated CLL. Study overall: The authors obtained response samples at a median of around 11 months of treatment, range 6 to 36. Study-wide findings and caveats: Few clonotypes were public, and these shrank or held steady under treatment. The study sampled sustained-remission and progressing patients at different times. Before falling back toward baseline at progression, clonality had risen at the time of ibrutinib response.

The CDR3 runs to 10 residues. V was pared by 6 bases and J by 8 bases, with 9 bases between. The germline V gene encodes CDR1 DFQATT and CDR2 SNEGSKA (reference sequence). This clone was recorded a few times. Its antigen is currently unknown. Generated by immunoSEQ multiplex PCR, the TCRdb table keeps only in-frame clones and is missing some. The sample has approximately 320,000 clones; roughly 67% are singletons. The gene calls are TRBV20-1 and TRBJ2-3; no firm D call. This TCR was recovered from a human donor with chronic lymphocytic leukemia. Sequencing was performed on PBMCs, taken after 36 months of ibrutinib treatment. As DNA, the CDR3 is TGCAGTGCAGTAGCCCCTACGCAGTATTTT. Its translation: CSAVAPTQYF.